This TCR beta chain was observed in a study of response to subunit inactivated influenza vaccine. This clonotype appeared a few times. MiXCR was run by TCRdb on the RT-PCR reads, yielding one entry per CDR3 protein. The sample includes more than 400,000 distinct CDR3 sequences, roughly 9.8% of them seen just once. The CDR3 extends over 11 amino acids. V shed 5 bases and J shed 5 bases, with 5 bases lying between them. Germline V gene lookup returns CDR1 MNHEY and CDR2 SVGEGT. Sequencing was performed on PBMCs from blood, taken roughly 46 days after vaccination. This chain uses TRBV6-2 or TRBV6-3 with TRBJ2-3; D unresolved. The clonotype was recovered from a man between 50 and 59 years old who received an inactivated influenza vaccine. The CDR3 protein is CASSERDTQYF. The CDR3 nucleotides read TGTGCCAGCAGTGAACGAGATACGCAGTATTTT.